This T cell receptor (beta chain) comes out of a study of CD8+CD57+ T cells in acquired aplastic anemia. Notes on the study in general: Approximately 28 CD8+ CDR3 sequences were shared between patients and controls.

Patients chosen for sequencing had shown CD8+CD57+ cell expansion by flow cytometry. This clonotype has more than one count but fewer than ten. Its specificity is not known. Researchers used genomic DNA as the template to profile TCR beta VDJ and CDR3. TCRdb reprocessed the reads via MiXCR and lists one record per CDR3 protein. The repertoire holds 150,000 to 200,000 distinct CDR3 sequences, with around 43% as singletons. The length of the CDR3 is 12 residues. Germline CDR1 and CDR2: KGHDR and SFDVKD. Trimming removed 2 bases at V and 4 bases at J, with 4 bases between. The source is a human donor with aplastic anemia. The J gene is TRBJ1-2, the V gene TRBV24-1; D remains ambiguous. Specimen: sorted CD4+, CD8+, or CD8+CD57+ T cells (not recorded which) from PBMCs. The chain's CDR3 is CATSDYAYGYTF. CDR3 bases: TGTGCCACCAGTGATTACGCCTATGGCTACACCTTC.